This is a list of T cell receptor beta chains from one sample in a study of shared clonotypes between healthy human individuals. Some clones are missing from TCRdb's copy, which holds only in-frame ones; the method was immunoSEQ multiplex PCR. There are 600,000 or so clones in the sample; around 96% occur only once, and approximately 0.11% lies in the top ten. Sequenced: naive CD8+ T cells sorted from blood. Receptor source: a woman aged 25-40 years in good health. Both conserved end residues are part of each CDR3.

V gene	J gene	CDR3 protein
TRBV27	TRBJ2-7	CASSFRRLGGLGDEQYF
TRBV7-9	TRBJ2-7	CASSSPHSGTRAYEQYF
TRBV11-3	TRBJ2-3	CASSTGSTDTQYF
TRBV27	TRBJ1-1	CASSPGGNTEAFF
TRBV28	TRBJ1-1	CASSSVADSTEAFF
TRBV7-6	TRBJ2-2	CASSLVTSGNTGELFF
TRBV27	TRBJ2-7	CASSLGLAYEQYF
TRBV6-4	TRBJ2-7	CASSEGVGVNYEQYF
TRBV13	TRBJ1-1	CASSLGRPEAFF
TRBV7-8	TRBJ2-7	CASSPGGQVMSYEQYF
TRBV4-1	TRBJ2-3	CASSLPGGGITDTQYF
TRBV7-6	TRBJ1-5	CASSPRGTGQPQHF
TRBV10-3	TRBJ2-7	CAISDPPNRGSYEQYF
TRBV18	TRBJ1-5	CASSPREGYQPQHF
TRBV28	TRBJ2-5	CASLETGPEETQYF
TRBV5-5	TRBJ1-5	CASSLEDSNQPQHF
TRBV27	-	CASSLSFGQGYEQYF
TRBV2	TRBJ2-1	CASSRTSGRGDNEQFF
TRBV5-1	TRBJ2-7	CASSLGGLAASYEQYF
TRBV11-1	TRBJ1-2	CASSPSGTVNYGYTF
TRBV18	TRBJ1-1	CASSLGWGGTEAFF
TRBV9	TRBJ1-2	CASSGERETLGYGYTF
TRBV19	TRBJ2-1	CASSIVGGTNEQFF
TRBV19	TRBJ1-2	CASGALPAGYTF
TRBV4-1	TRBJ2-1	CASSQDRSSGEQFF
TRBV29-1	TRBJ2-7	CSVVAPSVPSYEQYF
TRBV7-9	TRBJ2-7	CASSATLMDYEQYF
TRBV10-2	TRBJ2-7	CASSEGVEQYF
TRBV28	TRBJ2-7	CASSLRQAGTYEQYF
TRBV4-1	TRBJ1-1	CASRGQGNTEAFF
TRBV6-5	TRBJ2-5	CASRTTGGGPQYF